The 17 T cell receptor beta chains in this list originate from one sample, sequenced in a study of shared clonotypes between healthy human individuals. The assay was immunoSEQ multiplex PCR, and TCRdb's table has in-frame clones only and misses some. This table holds some 650,000 clones, around 97% found once. Sequencing input: naive CD4+ T cells sorted from blood. Sample subset: CD45RA+ positively selected. These receptors all come from a woman aged 30 to 39 in good health.

This chain links TRBV10-3 with TRBJ2-1; 8 nucleotides line up with TRBD1. The germline V gene encodes CDR1 ENHRY and CDR2 SYGVKD. The CDR3 length is 15 residues. V gave up 5 bases and J gave up 0 bases; unmatched junction bases: 3. The CDR3 sequence is CAISTGQDSYNEQFF. In nucleotides, the CDR3 is TGTGCCATCAGTACGGGACAGGACTCCTACAATGAGCAGTTCTTC.

The CDR3 is CASSEGLAGTISTDTQYF. The CDR3 region has the DNA TGTGCCAGCAGTGAAGGGCTAGCGGGGACTATTAGCACAGATACGCAGTATTTT. The genes are TRBV6-1 and TRBJ2-3; 9 bases map to TRBD2. The trim removed 1 base at V and 0 bases at J, leaving 8 bases unmatched. The CDR3 is 18 residues long. Germline lookup yields CDR1 MNHNS and CDR2 SASEGT.

The chain links TRBV18 to TRBJ1-5; no firm D call. Per the germline V gene, CDR1 is KGHSH and CDR2 is LQKENI. The CDR3 extends over 14 amino acids. V gave up 3 bases and J gave up 2 bases, with 8 bases separating them. This chain's CDR3 is CASSPIEGNQPQHF. DNA of the CDR3: TGTGCCAGCTCACCCATTGAGGGCAATCAGCCCCAGCATTTT.

The V and J genes are TRBV6-1 and TRBJ2-1; D remains unclear. Germline loops: CDR1 MNHNS, CDR2 SASEGT. The CDR3 extends over 16 amino acids. V was clipped by 1 base and J by 6 bases, with 16 bases between them. The CDR3 sequence: CASSEVVAIPGNEQFF. CDR3 nucleotides: TGTGCCAGCAGTGAAGTCGTGGCAATCCCGGGCAATGAGCAGTTCTTC.

About this clone: Because the CDR3's place on the DNA is in doubt, the DNA is left out and the CDR3 is given as listed by TCRdb. This chain uses TRBV28 with TRBJ2-7; TRBD1, the table's D call, was not compared with the DNA. Including both end residues, the CDR3 is 15 amino acids long. The V gene's germline CDR1 is MDHEN and CDR2 SYDVKM. The CDR3 protein is CASSFSAPGGYEQYF.

This clone appeared once. The same CDR3 is also encoded by other DNA sequences in this sample. The chain employs TRBV13 and TRBJ2-1; 12 positions agree with TRBD2. V shed 5 bases, J shed 4 bases, and the junction held 3 bases outside the gene matches. Germline lookup yields CDR1 PRHDT and CDR2 FYEKMQ (reference sequence). This CDR3 is 15 amino acids long. This chain's CDR3 is CASSLGLAGYNEQFF. The CDR3 DNA follows: TGTGCCAGCAGCCTTGGACTAGCGGGATACAATGAGCAGTTCTTC.

The V call is TRBV6-1, the J call TRBJ2-5; D is unclear. With the DNA end fitting TRBJ2-7 better, the J assignment may be wrong. The CDR3 runs 12 residues. The germline CDR1 and CDR2 sequences are MNHNS and SASEGT. The CDR3 spells CASSTQGYEQYF. In nucleotides, the CDR3 is TGTGCCAGCAGTACCCAAGGCTACGAGCAGTACTTC.

This clone has only one observation. The chain carries TRBV5-1 and TRBJ2-3; unclear D gene. V was shortened by 3 bases and J by 1 base, with 9 bases between the two germline ends. The germline gives CDR1 SGHRS, CDR2 YFSETQ. This CDR3 is 14 amino acids long. The CDR3 DNA follows: TGCGCCAGCAGCTCCCATCCGGGCACAGATACGCAGTATTTT. It specifies CASSSHPGTDTQYF.

The CDR3 reads CASSSRWEQGAVWEQYF. In DNA, the CDR3 is TGTGCCAGCAGCTCGAGGTGGGAACAGGGCGCCGTCTGGGAGCAGTACTTC. This chain joins TRBV11-2 and TRBJ2-7, with D perhaps TRBD1 (6 bases). Germline loops: CDR1 SGHAT, CDR2 FQNNGV. CDR3 length: 17 residues. The V and J ends lost 4 bases and 7 bases respectively, with 26 bases between them.

This sequence joins TRBV5-1 and TRBJ1-4, with D tentatively TRBD1 (6 bases). V lost 3 bases, J lost 2 bases, and 11 bases lay in between. Germline V gives CDR1 SGHRS, CDR2 YFSETQ. The CDR3 covers 15 residues. The CDR3 region has the DNA TGCGCCAGCAGCTCGGAGGGGGGCACTAATGAAAAACTGTTTTTT. Its translation is CASSSEGGTNEKLFF. The full variable domain, with the rest looked up from reference TRBV5-1 and TRBJ1-4, is KAGVTQTPRYLIKTRGQQVTLSCSPISGHRSVSWYQQTPGQGLQFLFEYFSETQRNKGNFPGRFSGRQFSNSRSEMNVSTLELGDSALYLCASSSEGGTNEKLFFGSGTQLSVL.

The chain couples TRBV7-7 to TRBJ2-3; 10 nucleotides agree with TRBD2. The junction had 2 bases not matched to a gene; V was cut back by 5 bases and J by 0 bases. Germline V gives CDR1 SSHAT, CDR2 FNYEAQ (reference sequence). The CDR3 spans 15 residues. The CDR3 bases are TGTGCCAGCAGCCCGACTAGCGGGAGCACAGATACGCAGTATTTT. It specifies CASSPTSGSTDTQYF.

The rearrangement uses TRBV7-9 and TRBJ2-1; D remains ambiguous. Per the germline V gene, CDR1 is SEHNR and CDR2 is FQNEAQ (reference sequence). Trimming took 1 base from V and 5 from J, leaving 18 bases between them. The CDR3 has 17 residues. CDR3 nucleotide sequence: TGTGCCAGCAGCTTAGTCCTGGGTAGCTTACCGCACAATGAGCAGTTCTTC. Its protein is CASSLVLGSLPHNEQFF. The entire variable domain, with the rest obtained from reference TRBV7-9 and TRBJ2-1, is as follows: DTGVSQNPRHKITKRGQNVTFRCDPISEHNRLYWYRQTLGQGPEFLTYFQNEAQLEKSRLLSDRFSAERPKGSFSTLEIQRTEQGDSAMYLCASSLVLGSLPHNEQFFGPGTRLTVL.

In its sample, this clone was seen once. The chain combines TRBV27 with TRBJ2-5; the match to TRBD1 covers 9 bases. The closer fit of TRBJ2-7 to the DNA end suggests the J call may be wrong. The CDR3 length is 14 residues. The germline CDR1 and CDR2 sequences are MNHEY and SMNVEV (reference sequence). The CDR3, as DNA: TGTGCCAGCAGGAACAGGGGGCGGACGAACGAGCAGTACTTC. Protein: CASRNRGRTNEQYF.

This clone was counted only a few times. V is TRBV28 and J is TRBJ2-3, with TRBD2 matching over 8 bases. The germline gives CDR1 MDHEN, CDR2 SYDVKM. The CDR3 runs 14 residues. The V segment lost 6 bases and the J segment 4 bases; nucleotides outside the gene matches: 6. DNA of the CDR3: TGTGCCAGCAGACAAGGACTAGCCGCAGATACGCAGTATTTT. This codes for CASRQGLAADTQYF. The full variable domain, its missing parts supplied by reference TRBV28 and TRBJ2-3, is DVKVTQSSRYLVKRTGEKVFLECVQDMDHENMFWYRQDPGLGLRLIYFSYDVKMKEKGDIPEGYSVSREKKERFSLILESASTNQTSMYLCASRQGLAADTQYFGPGTRLTVL.

Worth noting for this clone: The same CDR3 can be traced to other DNA sequences in this sample. The chain is built from TRBV28 and TRBJ2-7, with 9 nucleotides matching TRBD2. The CDR3 runs 15 residues. The V and J ends lost 3 bases and 1 base, in that order; junction bases with no gene match: 4. The V gene's germline CDR1 is MDHEN and CDR2 SYDVKM. CDR3 residues: CASSLSAGGSYEQYF. CDR3 coding DNA: TGTGCCAGCAGTTTGTCGGCGGGGGGGTCCTACGAGCAGTACTTC.

Note on this clone: The sample contains more than one DNA sequence encoding this CDR3. The chain combines TRBV7-9 with TRBJ1-2, with D possibly being TRBD1 (6 bases). CDR1 SEHNR and CDR2 FQNEAQ come from the germline V gene (reference sequence). V was pared by 3 bases and J by 3 bases, with 8 bases between. The CDR3 runs 13 residues. The CDR3 bases are TGTGCCAGCAGCTTTACAGGGTACTATGGCTACACCTTC. Its translation is CASSFTGYYGYTF.

The genes are TRBV18 and TRBJ1-2, with D possibly matching TRBD1 (5 bases). This CDR3 is built from 14 residues. The V end lost 1 base, the J end lost 4 bases, and 10 bases lay between the germline ends. Germline loops: CDR1 KGHSH, CDR2 LQKENI. CDR3 coding DNA: TGTGCCAGCTCACCACTGGGGGAAGGCTATGGCTACACCTTC. Its translation is CASSPLGEGYGYTF.